Below are 14 T cell receptor beta chains sequenced from a single sample in a study of regulatory T cells in long-lasting Graves disease. Documented time point: newly diagnosed GD, antithyroid drugs for less than 3 months. After RNA was extracted from PBMCs, the TCR library was made from it. Researchers made TCR beta libraries by using iRepertoire HTBI primers and running Arm-PCR on CDR3 regions. TCRdb reprocessed the multiplex PCR reads with MiXCR, giving one entry per CDR3 protein. The sample lists some 600,000 distinct CDR3 sequences; 15% to 20% were seen once. These same records also appear under a second study, on T cells in Graves' hyperthyroidism and ophthalmopathy.

Sequencing used peripheral blood mononuclear cells (PBMCs), obtained at new diagnosis, from a patient treated with antithyroid drugs. The receptors come from a man between 18 and 35 years old with Graves disease.

This clonotype was recorded only once. The rearrangement links TRBV10-3 to TRBJ2-1, with 10 positions matching TRBD2. The junction had 10 bases not matched to a gene; V was cut back by 6 bases and J by 14 bases. The CDR3 runs to 13 residues. The V gene's germline CDR1 is ENHRY and CDR2 SYGVKD. The CDR3 reads CAISGLAAHAKFF. In nucleotides, the CDR3 is TGTGCCATCAGCGGACTAGCGGCACACGCAAAGTTCTTC.

This clonotype was seen many times. This chain links TRBV20-1 with TRBJ2-5; TRBD1 matches at 9 bases. V lost 2 bases to trimming and J lost 5 bases; unmatched junction nucleotides: 12. The CDR3 contains 16 residues. Per the germline V gene, CDR1 is DFQATT and CDR2 is SNEGSKA (reference sequence). As DNA, the CDR3 is TGCAGTGCTAGAATGCTACAGGGGGCGGGTTTTGAGACCCAGTACTTC. It encodes CSARMLQGAGFETQYF.

With regard to this clonotype: This clone may be a read error of a much larger clone one base away. This chain uses TRBV29-1 with TRBJ2-1; tentatively, D is TRBD1 (6 bases). The CDR3 is 17 amino acids. CDR1 is SQVTM and CDR2 is ANQGSEA in the germline V gene. In DNA, the CDR3 is TGCAGCGTTGAAGATCTCCGGACAGACCTTTCCTACAATGAGCAGCTCTTC. This sequence encodes CSVEDLRTDLSYNEQLF.

The chain employs TRBV6-1 and TRBJ2-7; the D gene is possibly TRBD2 (6 bases). The CDR3 contains 14 residues. The germline gives CDR1 MNHNS, CDR2 SASEGT. V lost 7 bases and J lost 2, with 15 bases in between. The CDR3 reads CASIPQAGPYEQYF. DNA for the CDR3: TGTGCCAGCATCCCCCAGGCGGGGCCCTACGAGCAGTACTTC.

The CDR3 nucleotides are TGCGCCAGCAGCTTAGGGGAAGTGGGCTCCTACGAGCAGTACTTC. Its protein product is CASSLGEVGSYEQYF. The chain carries TRBV5-1 and TRBJ2-7; maybe TRBD1 (5 bases). The V gene lost 2 bases and the J gene lost 0 bases, with 12 bases spanning the gap. The CDR3 consists of 15 residues. Germline CDR1 reads SGHRS; CDR2 reads YFSETQ.

This clonotype came up many times. It may be a read error: a sequence one base away is much more abundant. The chain recombines TRBV12-3 or TRBV12-4 with TRBJ2-5, with no clear D. Trimming stripped 5 bases from V and 3 bases from J, with 4 bases between. The CDR3 has 11 residues. The CDR3 nucleotides are TGTGCCAGCAGTGCCAAAGAGACCCAGTACTTC. It is translated as CASSAKETQYF.

This clonotype was seen repeatedly, ten times or more. This chain links TRBV10-3 with TRBJ1-4; D may be TRBD1 (6 bases). V lost 3 bases to trimming and J lost 8 bases, with 10 bases between them. The CDR3 covers 13 residues. Germline V gene data show CDR1 as ENHRY and CDR2 as SYGVKD. CDR3 nucleotide sequence: TGTGCCATCAGTGAAAACGACAGGGAAAAACTGTTTTTT. Protein: CAISENDREKLFF.

This clonotype was detected ten times or more. The V call is TRBV28, the J call TRBJ2-7, with D perhaps TRBD1 or TRBD2 (5 bases each). The V gene lost 10 bases and the J gene lost 3 bases, with 28 bases spanning the gap. Germline CDR1 is MDHEN and CDR2 is SYDVKM. The CDR3 is 17 amino acids. Here the CDR3 DNA reads TGTGCCACGCCCCGACCCGGGACGCCGGAACGGCGCTACGAGCAGTACTTC. It translates to CATPRPGTPERRYEQYF. The full variable domain, in which reference TRBV28 and TRBJ2-7 provide the parts outside the CDR3, is DVKVTQSSRYLVKRTGEKVFLECVQDMDHENMFWYRQDPGLGLRLIYFSYDVKMKEKGDIPEGYSVSREKKERFSLILESASTNQTSMYLCATPRPGTPERRYEQYFGPGTRLTVT.

Details on this clonotype: One end of the junction fails to match germline, which may point to a read error. V is TRBV30 and J is TRBJ2-1; D might be TRBD1 (6 bases). Germline loops: CDR1 GTSNPN, CDR2 SVGIG (reference sequence). The CDR3 is 15 residues long. CDR3 nucleotides: TGTGCCAGGAGTGTACGAACTAGACAGGTCAATGAGCAGTTCTTC. Its translation is CARSVRTRQVNEQFF.

In regard to this clonotype: A clone one base away is much larger, so this may be a read error. CDR3 amino acids: CASRNREYTGAFF. The CDR3 DNA reads TGTGCCAGCAGAAACAGGGAATACACTGGAGCTTTCTTT. This chain uses TRBV12-3 or TRBV12-4 with TRBJ1-1; D is perhaps TRBD1 (6 bases). The CDR3 has 13 residues.

In this sample, this clonotype turned up a few times. The V call is TRBV4-2, the J call TRBJ2-3; D is uncertain. The J call is uncertain, as TRBJ2-1 better fits the DNA end. This CDR3 comprises 12 residues. Germline-derived CDR1 and CDR2 are LGHNA and YNFKEQ. Written as DNA, the CDR3 is TGTGCCAGCAGCCAAGAGCGAAGGAAGCAGTTCTTC. This encodes CASSQERRKQFF.

As concerns this clonotype: A much larger clone differs by one base, so this may be a read error. The rearrangement joins TRBV12-3 or TRBV12-4 to TRBJ2-1; D is undetermined. The V end lost 3 bases, the J end lost 9 bases, and 3 bases lay between the germline ends. The CDR3 runs to 10 residues. The CDR3 DNA follows: TGTGCCAGCAGTTTTAGTGAGCAGTTCTTC. The encoded protein is CASSFSEQFF.

Many counts were recorded for this clonotype. The V and J genes are TRBV11-2 and TRBJ2-1; D is ambiguous. Germline lookup yields CDR1 SGHAT and CDR2 FQNNGV. CDR3 length: 15 amino acids. Trimming took 2 bases from V and 0 from J, leaving 8 bases between them. The CDR3 is CASSLFRSSYNEQFF. In nucleotides, the CDR3 is TGTGCCAGCAGCTTATTCCGGAGCTCCTACAATGAGCAGTTCTTC.

This sequence joins TRBV6-1 and TRBJ2-7; no definite D call. Per the germline V gene, CDR1 is MNHNS and CDR2 is SASEGT. Trimming shortened V by 1 base and J by 0 bases, and 7 bases separated the two germline ends. This CDR3 is built from 14 residues. The CDR3 reads CASSEDPYSYEQYF. The CDR3, as DNA: TGTGCCAGCAGTGAAGACCCGTACTCCTACGAGCAGTACTTC.